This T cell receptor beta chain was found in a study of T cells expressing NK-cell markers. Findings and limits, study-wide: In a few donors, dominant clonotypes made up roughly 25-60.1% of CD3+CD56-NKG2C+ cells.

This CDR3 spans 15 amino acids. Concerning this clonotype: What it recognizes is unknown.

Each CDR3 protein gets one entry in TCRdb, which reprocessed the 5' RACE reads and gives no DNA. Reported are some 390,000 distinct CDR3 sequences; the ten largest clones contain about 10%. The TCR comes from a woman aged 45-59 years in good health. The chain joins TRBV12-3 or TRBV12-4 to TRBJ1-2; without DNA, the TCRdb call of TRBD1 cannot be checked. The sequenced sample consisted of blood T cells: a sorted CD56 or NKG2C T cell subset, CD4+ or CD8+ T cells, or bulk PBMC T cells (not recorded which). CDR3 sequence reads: CASSYLGTGNYGYTF.